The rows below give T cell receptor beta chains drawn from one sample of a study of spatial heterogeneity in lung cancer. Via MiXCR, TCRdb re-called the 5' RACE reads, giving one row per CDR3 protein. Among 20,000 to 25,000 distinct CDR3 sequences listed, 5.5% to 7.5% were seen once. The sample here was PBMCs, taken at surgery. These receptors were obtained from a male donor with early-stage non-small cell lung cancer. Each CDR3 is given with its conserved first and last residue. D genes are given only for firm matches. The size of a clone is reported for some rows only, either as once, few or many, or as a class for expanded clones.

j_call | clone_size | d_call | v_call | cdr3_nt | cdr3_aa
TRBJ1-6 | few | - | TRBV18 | TGTGCCAGCTCACCAACCTCAGGAAACAATTCACCCCTCCACTTT | CASSPTSGNNSPLHF
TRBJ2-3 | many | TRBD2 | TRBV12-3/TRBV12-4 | TGTGCCAGCAGCCGGGGGGGGGGCACAGATACGCAGTATTTT | CASSRGGGTDTQYF
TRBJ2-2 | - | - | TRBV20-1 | TGCAGTGCAAAAGGGGGGAGTAACGCCGGGGAGCTGTTTTTT | CSAKGGSNAGELFF
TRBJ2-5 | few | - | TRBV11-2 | TGTGCCAGCAGCTTGAACCAGGGGAGGGAAGAGACCCAGTACTTC | CASSLNQGREETQYF
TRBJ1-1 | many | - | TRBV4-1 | TGCGCCAGCAGCCAACCCGACGGACGCATTGAAGCTTTCTTT | CASSQPDGRIEAFF
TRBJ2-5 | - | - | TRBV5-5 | TGTGCCAGCGGCTATGTCGGGGAGACCCAGTACTTC | CASGYVGETQYF
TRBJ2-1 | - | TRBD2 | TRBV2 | TGTGCCAGCAGTGAGACTAGCGGGGCGGGTGAGCAGTTCTTC | CASSETSGAGEQFF
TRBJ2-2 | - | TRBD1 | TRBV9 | TGTGCCAGCAGCGCCTTCGGACAGGGCTTGGCGAACACCGGGGAGCTGTTTTTT | CASSAFGQGLANTGELFF
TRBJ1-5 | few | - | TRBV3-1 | TGTGCCAGCAGCCAAGATCACGGTAATCAGCCCCAGCATTTT | CASSQDHGNQPQHF
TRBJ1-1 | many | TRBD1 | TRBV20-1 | TGCAGTGCTTCTCTCGGGACAGGGGGCACTGAAGCTTTCTTT | CSASLGTGGTEAFF
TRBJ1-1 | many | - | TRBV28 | TGTGCCAGCAGCAAAACCAGGGGGAACACTGAAGCTTTCTTT | CASSKTRGNTEAFF
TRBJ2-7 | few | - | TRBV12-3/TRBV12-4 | TGTGCCAGCAGTTTAGGGGGTCAGAATCGACACGCCTTC | CASSLGGQNRHAF
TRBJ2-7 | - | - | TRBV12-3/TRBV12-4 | TGTGCCAGCAGCCCACGGCGATACGAGCAGTACTTC | CASSPRRYEQYF
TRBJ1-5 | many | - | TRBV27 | TGTGCCAGCAGTTTACTTCGTAGCAATCAGCCCCAGCATTTT | CASSLLRSNQPQHF
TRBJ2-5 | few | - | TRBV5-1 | TGCGCCAGCAGCGTAGTACAAGAGACCCAGTACTTC | CASSVVQETQYF